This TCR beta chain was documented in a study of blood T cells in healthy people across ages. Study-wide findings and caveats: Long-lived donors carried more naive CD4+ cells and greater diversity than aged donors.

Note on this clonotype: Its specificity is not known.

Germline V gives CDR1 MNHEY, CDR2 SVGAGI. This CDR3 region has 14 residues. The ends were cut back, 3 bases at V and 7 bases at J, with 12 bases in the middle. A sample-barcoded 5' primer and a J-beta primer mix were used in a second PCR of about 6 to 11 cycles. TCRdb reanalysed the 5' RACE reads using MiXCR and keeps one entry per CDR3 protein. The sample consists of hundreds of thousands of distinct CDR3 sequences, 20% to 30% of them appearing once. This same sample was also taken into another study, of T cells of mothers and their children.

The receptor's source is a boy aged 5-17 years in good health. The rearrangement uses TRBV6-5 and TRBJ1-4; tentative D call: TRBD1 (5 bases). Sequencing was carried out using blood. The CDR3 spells CASSYLGTSEKLFF. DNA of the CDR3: TGTGCCAGCAGTTATTTAGGGACCAGTGAAAAACTGTTTTTT.